A single T cell receptor beta chain is shown here with its context. The antigen remains unidentified. The CDR3 is 16 amino acids. Trimming removed 2 bases at V and 2 bases at J, with 14 bases between. Unique molecular identifiers were incorporated when the TCRbeta library was constructed. MiXCR, run by TCRdb on the PCR reads, gives a single entry per CDR3 protein. The table has 300,000 to 400,000 distinct CDR3 sequences, roughly 21% seen once. The sample comes from a study of T-cell reconstitution after alpha-beta-depleted transplantation in children. Broader study findings: Newly generated T cells supplied most T-cell counts and diversity one year post-transplant. Surviving recipient cells, namely T cells and thymic progenitors, were the source of high day-60 TCRbeta diversity in some patients. In patients about two months after transplant, alpha-beta T cells reportedly arose from several hundred expanded graft clones.

The chain is built from TRBV12-3 or TRBV12-4 and TRBJ2-3; perhaps TRBD1 as D (5 bases). The sample was PBMCs, mostly from graft donor cells, taken 180 days after TCRalphabeta/CD19-depleted stem cell transplant. The source is a male patient between 10 and 17 years old who had a stem cell transplant for acute lymphoblastic leukemia, so the T cells may come from the graft donor. CDR3 protein: CASSLFRGRLTDTQYF. CDR3 bases: TGTGCCAGCAGTTTATTTAGGGGAAGACTCACAGATACGCAGTATTTT.